The source of this T cell receptor beta chain is a study of glioma-infiltrating T cells after dendritic cell vaccination. V was pared by 7 bases and J by 5 bases, with 12 bases between. The CDR3 is made up of 13 amino acids. The germline V gene encodes CDR1 WNHNN and CDR2 SYGVQD (reference sequence). Assay used: immunoSEQ multiplex PCR; TCRdb lists only in-frame clones, some missing. Of just under 85,000 clones in the sample, about 87% were seen once. This clonotype was sampled from a human donor with glioblastoma. The starting material was blood, obtained before dendritic cell vaccination. The chain is built from TRBV10-1 and TRBJ2-1; possibly TRBD2 for D (6 bases). The CDR3 DNA reads as TGCGCCAGCACTGATAGCGGAAACAATGAGCAGTTCTTC. This translates into CASTDSGNNEQFF.